Reported below is one T cell receptor (beta chain). Its specific antigen is unknown. No base quality information exists; no much larger clone differs at one position. The treatment or condition label on this specimen signifies: allogeneic hematopoietic cell transplantation with graft depleted of TCRalphabeta T cells and CD19 B cells. TCRalphabeta/CD19-depleted allogeneic hematopoietic cell grafts were given to the transplant recipients, all of whom were children. These data belong to a study of T-cell reconstitution after alpha-beta-depleted transplantation in children (dated by TCRdb to about 2016). About the study as a whole: The study quantitatively tracked T-cell immune reconstitution after TCRalphabeta/CD19-depleted allogeneic hematopoietic cell transplantation in children using TCR repertoire profiling.

Beyond this particular receptor, the publication reports: The apparently early alphabetaT-cell count recovery about two months after transplant was reportedly dependent on only several hundred rapidly expanded clones derived from non-depleted graft cells. In some patients, high TCRbeta diversity at day 60 was attributed to recipient T cells and intrathymic progenitors that had survived conditioning. Over subsequent months, a decline in hyperexpanded clone frequencies was noted, and after one year, T-cell counts and TCRbeta diversity were mostly ascribed to newly produced T cells.

Library generation was performed with PCR. The reads were generated on an Illumina HiSeq 2500. Molecular barcoding was employed in the preparation of TCR libraries, with unique molecular identifiers being used to normalize TCRbeta repertoire quantification. TCRdb reworked the public reads: Q25 trimming with fastp, MiXCR clone assembly, productive beta chains retained. Rows matching on CDR3 protein sequence are summarized as one entry with the most common DNA and genes. The sample profile shows about 980,000 distinct CDR3 sequences; roughly 31% of them were found once. Clones ranked in the top ten supply 28% of the sample. CDR1 and CDR2, per the germline V gene, are SGHTA and FQGTGA. Measured from the cysteine to the phenylalanine, the CDR3 is 15 residues long. Of all the DNA, just the CDR3 is kept, 45 bases in frame from base 1. The V and J ends are trimmed by 3 bases and 1 base, leaving 9 bases between them.

The sequence came from a boy under three years old who had a stem cell transplant for SCID, so the T cells may come from the graft donor. The chain uses TRBV7-3 and TRBJ2-2, with the D gene not clear enough to name. Sequencing used PBMCs, mostly from graft donor cells, obtained 360 days after TCRalphabeta/CD19-depleted stem cell transplant. The CDR3 region: CASSFSSLNTGELFF. The nucleotide sequence is given as TGTGCCAGCAGCTTTAGCTCACTGAACACCGGGGAGCTGTTTTTT.